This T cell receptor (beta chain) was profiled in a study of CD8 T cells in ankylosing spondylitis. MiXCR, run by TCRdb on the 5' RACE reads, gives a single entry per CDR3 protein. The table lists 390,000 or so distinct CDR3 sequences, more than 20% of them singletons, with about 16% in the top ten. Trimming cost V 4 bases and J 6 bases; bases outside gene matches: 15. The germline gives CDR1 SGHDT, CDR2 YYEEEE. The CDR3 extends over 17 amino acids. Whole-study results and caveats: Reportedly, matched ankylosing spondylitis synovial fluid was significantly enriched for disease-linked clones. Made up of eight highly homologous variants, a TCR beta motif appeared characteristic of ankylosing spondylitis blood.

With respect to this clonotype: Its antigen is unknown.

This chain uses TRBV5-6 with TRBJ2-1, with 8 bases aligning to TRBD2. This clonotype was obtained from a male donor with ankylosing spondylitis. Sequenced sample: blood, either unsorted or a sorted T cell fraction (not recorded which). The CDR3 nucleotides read TGTGCCAGCAGCCGAAGACTAGCGACACTCCGGGCCAATGAGCAGTTCTTC. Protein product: CASSRRLATLRANEQFF.